This T cell receptor beta chain was retrieved from a study of cytomegalovirus exposure and HLA in healthy donors. Study details: The 120 validation repertoires and the approximately 690 first-cohort repertoires shared a platform, a later analysis reported. Study conclusions and caveats: A few chains tied to CMV proved CMV antigen-specific in vitro. The study found most TCR sequences rare, yet found some public TCRs in many donors. According to a subsequent analysis, TCR clusters from the first cohort were inclined to appear together in the roughly 120 validation repertoires.

As concerns this clone: The antigen remains undetermined.

Germline CDR1 and CDR2: ENHRY and SYGVKD. Trimming at V came to 3 bases and at J to 2 bases, leaving 10 bases not matched to a gene. The CDR3 loop spans 17 amino acids. Clones were sequenced by immunoSEQ multiplex PCR, and TCRdb holds only the in-frame ones, with some missing. The sample contains 150,000 or so clones, 80% to 90% of which appear only once. The receptor's source is a woman in her 30s in good health and CMV-seropositive. The specimen was PBMCs. The V and J genes are TRBV10-3 and TRBJ2-3, with 8 bases that match TRBD2. In DNA form, the CDR3 reads TGTGCCATCAGTGATCCCTTGCGGGGGGACTTCACAGATACGCAGTATTTT. Its translation: CAISDPLRGDFTDTQYF.